The 17 T cell receptor beta chains presented below share a single source sample, sequenced in a study of cytomegalovirus exposure and HLA in healthy donors. Libraries were prepared by immunoSEQ multiplex PCR; TCRdb keeps only in-frame clonotypes and omits some of them. Of 200,000 to 250,000 clones detected, approximately 80% appear once; the ten largest clones hold over 11%. The specimen was PBMCs. Every receptor here comes from a woman under 40 in good health and CMV-seropositive.

This clone was seen only a few times. The chain recombines TRBV21-1 with TRBJ2-4; the table names TRBD1, a call not compared with the DNA. TRBV21-1 is a documented pseudogene. The CDR3 extends over 14 amino acids. CDR3 sequence (DNA): TGTGCCAGCAACCGACAGGGAGTCAAAAACATTCAGTACTTC. It translates to CASNRQGVKNIQYF.

The chain combines TRBV9 with TRBJ2-5; 8 bases map to TRBD2. This CDR3 is built from 14 residues. The trim removed 4 bases at V and 3 bases at J, leaving 5 bases unmatched. Looked up from germline, CDR1 is SGDLS and CDR2 is YYNGEE. CDR3 nucleotide sequence: TGTGCCAGCAGCCCGGTCGGGGGGGAAGAGACCCAGTACTTC. Encoded protein: CASSPVGGEETQYF.

The chain carries TRBV6-5 and TRBJ2-7, with TRBD1 matching 7 bases. Germline V lookup: CDR1 MNHEY, CDR2 SVGAGI. With 6 bases clipped from V and 4 bases from J, the junction kept 6 bases outside the gene matches. The CDR3 runs to 13 residues. The CDR3 spells CASSRTGPYEQYF. DNA for the CDR3: TGTGCCAGCAGCCGGACAGGCCCTTACGAGCAGTACTTC.

The V call is TRBV27, the J call TRBJ2-7, with 9 bases fitting TRBD2. Germline-derived CDR1 and CDR2 are MNHEY and SMNVEV (reference sequence). The CDR3 spans 14 residues. Unmatched junction bases numbered 4, after V lost 5 bases and J lost 2 bases. CDR3 nucleotides: TGTGCCAGCAGTGTTCTAGCGGGACCCTACGAGCAGTACTTC. This codes for CASSVLAGPYEQYF.

J is TRBJ1-1 and V is TRBV29-1, with D maybe TRBD1 (6 bases). Trimming took 6 bases from V and 6 from J, leaving 23 bases between them. From germline, CDR1 is SQVTM and CDR2 ANQGSEA. This CDR3 spans 15 amino acids. The CDR3, as DNA: TGCAGCGTCCCCGCCAGGGGCCGGGTAGACGCTGAAGCTTTCTTT. Translating it yields CSVPARGRVDAEAFF.

For this clone: Other DNA sequences in this sample translate to the same CDR3. The chain couples TRBV2 to TRBJ1-1; no clear D gene. CDR1 is SNHLY, CDR2 FYNNEI, per germline. This CDR3 has 11 amino acids. The V gene lost 6 bases and the J gene lost 2 bases, with 4 bases spanning the gap. The CDR3 nucleotides are TGTGCCAGCAGCCTCAACACTGAAGCTTTCTTT. Protein: CASSLNTEAFF.

The chain has TRBV28 and TRBJ2-2; unclear D gene. There are 14 residues in the CDR3. The germline V and J ends were trimmed by 6 bases and 4 bases, with 12 bases remaining between them. Germline V lookup: CDR1 MDHEN, CDR2 SYDVKM. CDR3 in DNA: TGTGCCAGCAGATTGAGTAGCTCCACCGGGGAGCTGTTTTTT. Encoded protein: CASRLSSSTGELFF.

This clone was observed a single time. The chain is built from TRBV6-1 and TRBJ2-1, with 10 bases aligning to TRBD2. The germline CDR1 and CDR2 sequences are MNHNS and SASEGT. J lost 4 bases, V lost 5 bases, and 5 bases had no gene match. The CDR3 totals 15 residues. CDR3 amino acids: CASSPGTSAYNEQFF. The CDR3 DNA is TGTGCCAGCAGTCCCGGGACTAGCGCTTACAATGAGCAGTTCTTC.

J is TRBJ1-5 and V is TRBV7-9; D unclear. V was cut by 1 base and J by 3 bases, with 4 bases left in between. The CDR3 extends over 13 amino acids. Per the germline V gene, CDR1 is SEHNR and CDR2 is FQNEAQ (reference sequence). The CDR3 sequence: CASSLDYNQPQHF. The CDR3 coding sequence is TGTGCCAGCAGCTTAGATTACAATCAGCCCCAGCATTTT.

This clone was counted a few times. The chain combines TRBV2 with TRBJ1-2; 10 nucleotides line up with TRBD1. The ends lost 8 bases at V and 7 bases at J; junction bases unmatched: 1. This CDR3 is 11 amino acids long. In germline, CDR1 is SNHLY, CDR2 FYNNEI. The CDR3 DNA reads as TGTGCCAGCGACAGGGGGCTTGGCTACACCTTC. Its protein product is CASDRGLGYTF. Based on the CDR3 plus reference TRBV2 and TRBJ1-2, the full variable domain is EPEVTQTPSHQVTQMGQEVILRCVPISNHLYFYWYRQILGQKVEFLVSFYNNEISEKSEIFDDQFSVERPDGSNFTLKIRSTKLEDSAMYFCASDRGLGYTFGSGTRLTVV.

The V gene is TRBV27, the J gene TRBJ2-7; weak D call: TRBD2 (6 bases). Germline V gives CDR1 MNHEY, CDR2 SMNVEV (reference sequence). This CDR3 has 17 amino acids. V was cut by 5 bases and J by 0 bases, with 20 bases left in between. The DNA of the CDR3 is TGTGCCAGCAGTCCCCTAGCGTGGGCAGGCTTCTCCTACGAGCAGTACTTC. Translated: CASSPLAWAGFSYEQYF.

The genes are TRBV5-1 and TRBJ2-1; 8 positions match TRBD2. CDR3 length: 16 residues. Germline assignment: CDR1 SGHRS and CDR2 YFSETQ. The ends lost 2 bases at V and 5 bases at J; junction bases unmatched: 9. CDR3 nucleotide sequence: TGCGCCAGCAGCTTACTCACTAGCGGAGATCACAATGAGCAGTTCTTC. This translates into CASSLLTSGDHNEQFF. The full variable domain, its missing parts supplied by reference TRBV5-1 and TRBJ2-1, is KAGVTQTPRYLIKTRGQQVTLSCSPISGHRSVSWYQQTPGQGLQFLFEYFSETQRNKGNFPGRFSGRQFSNSRSEMNVSTLELGDSALYLCASSLLTSGDHNEQFFGPGTRLTVL.

The rearrangement uses TRBV5-1 and TRBJ2-3; no definite D call. Germline CDR1 and CDR2: SGHRS and YFSETQ. V was clipped by 0 bases and J by 0 bases, with 11 bases between them. The length of the CDR3 is 16 residues. The CDR3 nucleotides read TGCGCCAGCAGCTTGGGTCGGCTCGCTAGCACAGATACGCAGTATTTT. Protein sequence: CASSLGRLASTDTQYF.

The chain combines TRBV7-3 with TRBJ2-7, with D hard to call. Trimming left V 5 bases short and J 0 bases short, with 11 bases between. Per germline, CDR1 SGHTA and CDR2 FQGTGA. The CDR3 runs to 14 residues. CDR3 amino acids: CASSPGSSSYEQYF. The CDR3, as DNA: TGTGCCAGCAGCCCAGGATCCTCCTCCTACGAGCAGTACTTC. The whole variable domain, filled in from reference TRBV7-3 and TRBJ2-7, reads GAGVSQTPSNKVTEKGKYVELRCDPISGHTALYWYRQSLGQGPEFLIYFQGTGAADDSGLPNDRFFAVRPEGSVSTLKIQRTERGDSAVYLCASSPGSSSYEQYFGPGTRLTVT.

The CDR3 loop is CASSSFRGNGYTF. CDR3 DNA sequence: TGCGCCAGCAGCTCTTTCAGGGGGAATGGCTACACCTTC. The rearrangement links TRBV4-1 to TRBJ1-2, with TRBD1 matching over 7 bases. Per germline, CDR1 MGHRA and CDR2 YSYEKL. The length of the CDR3 is 13 residues. Trimming cost V 5 bases and J 6 bases; bases outside gene matches: 6.

The chain recombines TRBV29-1 with TRBJ2-7; D might be TRBD2 (6 bases). Trimming took off 4 bases at V and 0 bases at J, with 7 bases between the two ends. The CDR3 has 12 amino acids. CDR1 is SQVTM, CDR2 ANQGSEA, per germline. CDR3 amino acids: CSVGLDSYEQYF. The CDR3 nucleotides read TGCAGCGTTGGACTAGACTCCTACGAGCAGTACTTC.

The CDR3 nucleotides are TGTGCCAGCAGCCTTCCGGGACTAGGGATTGACGAGCAGTACTTC. Its protein product is CASSLPGLGIDEQYF. The V and J genes are TRBV27 and TRBJ2-7; TRBD2 matches at 8 bases. Trimming removed 6 bases from V and 5 bases from J; junction bases left unmatched: 12. The CDR3 consists of 15 residues. The V gene's germline CDR1 is MNHEY and CDR2 SMNVEV (reference sequence).